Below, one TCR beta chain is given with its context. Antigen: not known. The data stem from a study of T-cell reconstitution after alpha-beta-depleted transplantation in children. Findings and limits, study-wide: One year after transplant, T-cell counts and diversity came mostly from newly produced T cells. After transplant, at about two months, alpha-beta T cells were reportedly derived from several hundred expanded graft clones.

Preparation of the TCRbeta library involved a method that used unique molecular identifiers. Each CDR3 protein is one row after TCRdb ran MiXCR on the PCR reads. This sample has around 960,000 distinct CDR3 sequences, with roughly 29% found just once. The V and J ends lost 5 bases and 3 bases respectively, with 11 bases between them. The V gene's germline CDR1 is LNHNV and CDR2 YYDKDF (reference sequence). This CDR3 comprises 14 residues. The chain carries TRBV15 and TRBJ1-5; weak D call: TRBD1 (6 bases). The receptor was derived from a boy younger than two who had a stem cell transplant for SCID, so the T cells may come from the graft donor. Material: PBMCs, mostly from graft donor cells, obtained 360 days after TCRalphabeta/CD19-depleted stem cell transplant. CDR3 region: CATSEEGDNQPQHF. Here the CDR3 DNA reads TGTGCCACCAGCGAGGAGGGGGACAATCAGCCCCAGCATTTT. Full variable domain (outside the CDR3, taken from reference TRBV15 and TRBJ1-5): DAMVIQNPRYQVTQFGKPVTLSCSQTLNHNVMYWYQQKSSQAPKLLFHYYDKDFNNEADTPDNFQSRRPNTSFCFLDIRSPGLGDTAMYLCATSEEGDNQPQHFGDGTRLSIL.